One sample yielded the 29 T cell receptor beta chains listed below, sequenced in a study of T cells in Graves' hyperthyroidism and ophthalmopathy. TCR beta CDR3 region amplification was performed from RNA transcripts. Primed by the HTBI set, a first-round RT-PCR was run on the TCR CDR3. MiXCR, applied by TCRdb to the multiplex PCR reads, yields one record per CDR3 protein. The sample carries about 570,000 distinct CDR3 sequences, roughly 50% recorded once. Sequenced input: peripheral blood or thyroid tissue (not recorded which). Receptors originate from an adult woman with Graves' disease, either hyperthyroidism or ophthalmopathy (not recorded which).

The genes are TRBV2 and TRBJ2-5; 9 nucleotides align to TRBD2. This CDR3 region has 13 residues. CDR1 is SNHLY, CDR2 FYNNEI, per germline. Trimming took 7 bases from V and 4 from J; bases not matched to a gene: 4. This CDR3 is CASKGLAGETQYF. The CDR3 DNA reads as TGTGCCAGCAAGGGACTAGCAGGAGAGACCCAGTACTTC.

This clonotype has a count of ten or more. The chain combines TRBV20-1 with TRBJ1-1; no firm D call. The CDR3 totals 11 residues. The V and J ends lost 6 bases and 3 bases respectively, with 8 bases between them. Germline V gene lookup returns CDR1 DFQATT and CDR2 SNEGSKA (reference sequence). CDR3 sequence (DNA): TGCAGTGCGGAGACTTACACTGAAGCTTTCTTT. Amino acids: CSAETYTEAFF.

In DNA, the CDR3 is TGTGCCAGTAAGGGGGACAGTTGGACTGAAGCTTTCTTT. Translated, it gives CASKGDSWTEAFF. The chain uses TRBV19 and TRBJ1-1, with 7 positions matching TRBD1. Per germline, CDR1 LNHDA and CDR2 SQIVND (reference sequence). The ends lost 7 bases at V and 5 bases at J; junction bases unmatched: 7. CDR3 length: 13 residues.

There are many counts of this clonotype. The chain couples TRBV29-1 to TRBJ1-2; D is unclear. The V gene lost 7 bases and the J gene lost 8 bases, with 14 bases spanning the gap. This CDR3 has 11 residues. Germline V gene data show CDR1 as SQVTM and CDR2 as ANQGSEA. The CDR3, as DNA: TGCAGCGCCCGACGTGGGGTCGGCTACACCTTC. This encodes CSARRGVGYTF.

V is TRBV24-1 and J is TRBJ1-2; the D is unclear. Germline V lookup: CDR1 KGHDR, CDR2 SFDVKD. V was trimmed by 5 bases and J by 4 bases, leaving 7 bases between them. CDR3 length: 12 amino acids. CDR3 in amino acids: CATSAGSYGYTF. The CDR3 nucleotides read TGTGCCACCAGTGCGGGGTCCTATGGCTACACCTTC.

This clonotype was counted at least ten times. The rearrangement links TRBV4-1 to TRBJ1-6; D remains ambiguous. V lost 1 base to trimming and J lost 10 bases, with 11 bases between them. Germline values: CDR1 MGHRA, CDR2 YSYEKL. The CDR3 loop spans 14 amino acids. This CDR3 reads CASSQGMYRSPLHF. For the CDR3, the DNA is TGCGCCAGCAGCCAAGGAATGTATCGCTCACCCCTCCACTTT.

Note on this clonotype: Since a much larger clone is just one base distant, this may be a read error. The V gene is TRBV4-1, the J gene TRBJ2-7, with 8 bases lining up with TRBD1. Germline CDR1 is MGHRA and CDR2 is YSYEKL. CDR3 length: 16 residues. The DNA of the CDR3 is TGTGCCAGCAGCCAAGATCTGGGGACAGGTTCCTGCGAGCAGTACTTC. It translates to CASSQDLGTGSCEQYF.

The CDR3 region has the DNA TGTGCCAGTAGAACAGCGGAAGGAGAGACCCAGTACTTC. It translates to CASRTAEGETQYF. The chain links TRBV19 to TRBJ2-5; maybe TRBD2 (5 bases). Germline-derived CDR1 and CDR2 are LNHDA and SQIVND (reference sequence). Trimming shortened V by 6 bases and J by 4 bases, and 12 bases separated the two germline ends. The CDR3 has 13 amino acids. The entire variable domain, with the rest obtained from reference TRBV19 and TRBJ2-5, is as follows: DGGITQSPKYLFRKEGQNVTLSCEQNLNHDAMYWYRQDPGQGLRLIYYSQIVNDFQKGDIAEGYSVSREKKESFPLTVTSAQKNPTAFYLCASRTAEGETQYFGPGTRLLVL.

This clonotype showed up many times. The CDR3 spells CASSFGLGANVLTF. CDR3 nucleotides: TGTGCCAGCAGTTTTGGGTTAGGGGCCAACGTCCTGACTTTC. The gene calls are TRBV28 and TRBJ2-6; D remains unclear. The CDR3 spans 14 residues. Germline V lookup: CDR1 MDHEN, CDR2 SYDVKM. Trimming took 3 bases from V and 4 from J, leaving 7 bases between them.

This clonotype was observed many times. The chain has TRBV5-1 and TRBJ1-1, with D tentatively TRBD1 (6 bases). This CDR3 region has 15 residues. V was trimmed by 3 bases and J by 3 bases, leaving 15 bases between them. Germline V CDR1 and CDR2: SGHRS, YFSETQ. CDR3 protein: CASSSITGHYTEAFF. The CDR3 DNA is TGCGCCAGCAGCTCGATTACGGGACATTACACTGAAGCTTTCTTT. Variable domain in full (rest from reference TRBV5-1 and TRBJ1-1): KAGVTQTPRYLIKTRGQQVTLSCSPISGHRSVSWYQQTPGQGLQFLFEYFSETQRNKGNFPGRFSGRQFSNSRSEMNVSTLELGDSALYLCASSSITGHYTEAFFGQGTRLTVV.

Ten or more counts support this clonotype. The chain couples TRBV5-1 to TRBJ1-1, with D perhaps matching TRBD1 (6 bases). This CDR3 is 15 amino acids long. V lost 1 base and J lost 11, with 21 bases in between. Per germline, CDR1 SGHRS and CDR2 YFSETQ. The CDR3 bases are TGCGCCAGCAGCTTGAATGGGGTGAAACAGGGCTGGGCTTTCTTT. Its translation: CASSLNGVKQGWAFF.

This clonotype has a handful of counts. The genes are TRBV4-1 and TRBJ1-1; no definite D call. Germline V lookup: CDR1 MGHRA, CDR2 YSYEKL. V lost 0 bases to trimming and J lost 1 base, with 12 bases between them. The CDR3 runs 16 residues. CDR3 loop: CASSQDYNFPNTEAFF. The CDR3 DNA sequence: TGCGCCAGCAGCCAAGATTATAACTTTCCGAACACTGAAGCTTTCTTT.

Concerning this clonotype itself: No DNA is shown, since the ends of the CDR3 on it are uncertain; the CDR3 is the one TCRdb lists. The chain couples TRBV5-4 to TRBJ2-2. The CDR3 totals 13 residues, both ends included. Germline values: CDR1 SGHNT, CDR2 YYREEE (reference sequence). CDR3 in amino acids: CASSIEPAVSCFF.

This clonotype is a singleton in its sample. Being one base from a much bigger clone, this may be a read error. V usage is TRBV4-1 and J usage is TRBJ1-5; 9 bases are a match to TRBD1. V dropped 2 bases and J dropped 7; count of bases not matched to a gene: 12. Germline CDR1 reads MGHRA; CDR2 reads YSYEKL. This CDR3 comprises 17 residues. CDR3 residues: CASSQYIGTGMRQPQHF. CDR3 bases: TGCGCCAGCAGCCAATATATTGGGACAGGGATGCGACAGCCCCAGCATTTT.

On this clonotype: A clone one base away is much larger, so this may be a read error. The V call is TRBV10-3, the J call TRBJ2-7; 15 bases fit TRBD2. Germline CDR1 and CDR2: ENHRY and SYGVKD. V dropped 6 bases and J dropped 2; count of bases not matched to a gene: 11. The CDR3 runs to 18 residues. The CDR3 loop reads CAIRPGLAGGSWAYEQYF. The CDR3 region has the DNA TGTGCCATCAGACCGGGACTAGCGGGAGGATCATGGGCCTACGAGCAGTACTTC.

This clonotype occurred a few times. The chain uses TRBV5-1 and TRBJ1-4; D may be TRBD1 (6 bases). Trimming cost V 2 bases and J 8 bases, with 13 bases left between them. CDR1 and CDR2 (germline): SGHRS, YFSETQ. This CDR3 region has 14 residues. The CDR3 DNA reads TGCGCCAGCAGCTTCGACCAGGGGAGGGAAAAACTGTTTTTT. It translates to CASSFDQGREKLFF.

This chain links TRBV4-1 with TRBJ1-6; 8 bases are shared with TRBD1. The CDR3 loop spans 15 amino acids. Germline values: CDR1 MGHRA, CDR2 YSYEKL. V trimming: 4 bases; J trimming: 10 bases; junction bases outside the gene matches: 9. CDR3 loop: CASSPAQGEHSPLHF. For the CDR3, the DNA is TGCGCCAGCAGCCCAGCACAGGGGGAGCACTCACCCCTCCACTTT.

For this clonotype: Its ends do not fully match the called genes, so a read error is possible. The genes are TRBV6-5 and TRBJ2-5; 9 bases line up with TRBD1. The CDR3 contains 15 residues. Germline lookup yields CDR1 MNHEY and CDR2 SVGAGI. The CDR3 spells CAISERGQGGETQYF. The DNA of the CDR3 is TGTGCCATCAGTGAGAGGGGACAGGGTGGGGAGACCCAGTACTTC.

This clonotype was counted between two and nine times. The rearrangement joins TRBV10-3 to TRBJ1-1; tentatively, D is TRBD1 (5 bases). Germline V gives CDR1 ENHRY, CDR2 SYGVKD. The CDR3 loop spans 14 amino acids. The ends were cut back, 2 bases at V and 5 bases at J, with 12 bases in the middle. CDR3 coding DNA: TGTGCCATCAGTGAGGAGGGGAGAGGAACTGAAGCTTTCTTT. It is translated as CAISEEGRGTEAFF.

This chain joins TRBV5-1 and TRBJ2-5; D may correspond to TRBD1 or TRBD2 (5 bases each). Germline V lookup: CDR1 SGHRS, CDR2 YFSETQ. V was trimmed by 2 bases and J by 1 base, leaving 12 bases between them. The CDR3 spans 15 residues. The CDR3 region has the DNA TGCGCCAGCAGCTTAAGTTCCGGGACCCAAGAGACCCAGTACTTC. It translates to CASSLSSGTQETQYF.

The chain carries TRBV28 and TRBJ1-4, with 8 bases lining up with TRBD1. Germline-derived CDR1 and CDR2 are MDHEN and SYDVKM. V shed 5 bases, J shed 11 bases, and the junction held 13 bases outside the gene matches. The CDR3 runs to 15 residues. CDR3 sequence: CASSAPRTGLQKLFF. DNA for the CDR3: TGTGCCAGCAGTGCCCCCCGGACAGGGTTACAGAAACTGTTTTTT.

This clonotype was detected once. V is TRBV15 and J is TRBJ2-7, with 8 nucleotides matching TRBD1. This CDR3 region has 16 residues. CDR1 and CDR2 (germline): LNHNV, YYDKDF (reference sequence). Germline trimming cut 3 bases from V and 0 bases from J; bases unmatched to any gene: 7. DNA for the CDR3: TGTGCCACCAGCAGTATGACAGGGGCTTACTCCTACGAGCAGTACTTC. As protein: CATSSMTGAYSYEQYF.

This clonotype came up once. V is TRBV12-3 or TRBV12-4 and J is TRBJ1-1; 7 bases fit TRBD1. The CDR3 has 10 amino acids. The V segment lost 11 bases and the J segment 8 bases; nucleotides outside the gene matches: 5. The DNA for the CDR3 is TGTGCCGGGACAGCGTCAGAAGCTTTCTTT. This translates into CAGTASEAFF.

This clonotype was seen only a few times. CDR3: CASSLGNSAGYTF. The CDR3 coding sequence is TGCGCCAGCAGCTTGGGTAACAGCGCGGGCTACACCTTC. The chain links TRBV5-1 to TRBJ1-2; D call uncertain. CDR1 is SGHRS and CDR2 is YFSETQ in the germline V gene. Trimming pared 0 bases from V and 8 bases from J, leaving 11 bases between. The CDR3 runs to 13 residues.

In this sample, this clonotype turned up a few times. The J gene is TRBJ1-1, the V gene TRBV20-1; 7 bases align to TRBD1. Germline trimming cut 6 bases from V and 0 bases from J; bases unmatched to any gene: 4. Germline V CDR1 and CDR2: DFQATT, SNEGSKA (reference sequence). The CDR3 is 13 residues long. CDR3 sequence reads: CSATGTVNTEAFF. The CDR3 DNA reads TGCAGTGCAACCGGGACAGTGAACACTGAAGCTTTCTTT.

The genes are TRBV14 and TRBJ1-6; no definite D call. Between the trimmed V and J ends, which lost 2 bases and 7 bases, there was a span of 15 bases. The CDR3 sequence is 16 residues long. Germline-derived CDR1 and CDR2 are SGHDN and FVKESK. Here the CDR3 DNA reads TGTGCCAGCAGCCAATCTCCTGGGGTCCACAATTCACCCCTCCACTTT. Translating gives CASSQSPGVHNSPLHF.

To note about this clonotype: A much larger clone is a single base away; this may be a read error. The V call is TRBV6-6, the J call TRBJ1-4; the D gene is possibly TRBD1 (6 bases). CDR3 length: 15 amino acids. Germline V gene sequence: CDR1 MNHNY, CDR2 SVGAGI (reference sequence). Trimming cost V 4 bases and J 5 bases, with 14 bases left between them. This CDR3 is CASSSPGQVNEKLFF. The DNA for the CDR3 is TGTGCCAGCAGTTCGCCGGGACAAGTGAATGAAAAACTGTTTTTT.

This clonotype occurred many times. This chain uses TRBV4-1 with TRBJ2-2; D gene unclear. Germline CDR1 reads MGHRA; CDR2 reads YSYEKL. V lost 5 bases, J lost 9 bases, and 10 bases lay in between. This CDR3 region has 12 residues. The CDR3 region is CASSKDLRELFF. The CDR3 nucleotides are TGCGCCAGCAGCAAGGACCTCCGGGAGCTGTTTTTT.

This clonotype was seen just once. The chain employs TRBV9 and TRBJ1-4, with D perhaps TRBD1 (5 bases). CDR1 SGDLS and CDR2 YYNGEE come from the germline V gene. V lost 0 bases and J 7 bases, leaving 13 bases between the germline ends. The CDR3 consists of 15 residues. CDR3 DNA: TGTGCCAGCAGCGTAGGGTTCACGGGGGTTGAAAAACTGTTTTTT. Protein sequence: CASSVGFTGVEKLFF.